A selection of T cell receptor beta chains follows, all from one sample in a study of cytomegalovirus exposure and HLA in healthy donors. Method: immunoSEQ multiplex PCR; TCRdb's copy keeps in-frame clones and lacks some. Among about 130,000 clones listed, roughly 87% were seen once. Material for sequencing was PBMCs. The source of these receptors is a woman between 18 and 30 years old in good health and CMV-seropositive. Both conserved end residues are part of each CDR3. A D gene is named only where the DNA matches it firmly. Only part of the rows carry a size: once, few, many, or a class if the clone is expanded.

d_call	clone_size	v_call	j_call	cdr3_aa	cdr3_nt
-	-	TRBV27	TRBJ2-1	CASSPPLRGSYNEQFF	TGTGCCAGCAGCCCACCTTTGCGGGGATCCTACAATGAGCAGTTCTTC
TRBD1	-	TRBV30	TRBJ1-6	CAWSTGTEIYPYNSPLHF	TGTGCCTGGAGTACCGGGACAGAAATATATCCCTATAATTCACCCCTCCACTTT
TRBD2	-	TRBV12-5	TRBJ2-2	CASGFLLAGGRLNTGELFF	TGTGCTAGTGGTTTTTTACTAGCGGGGGGCCGGCTTAACACCGGGGAGCTGTTTTTT
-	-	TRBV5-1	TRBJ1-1	CASSLDVNTEAFF	TGCGCCAGCAGCTTGGATGTCAATACTGAAGCTTTCTTT
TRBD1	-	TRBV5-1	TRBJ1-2	CASSQRTGGASNYGYTF	TGCGCCAGCAGCCAAAGGACAGGGGGCGCTTCTAACTATGGCTACACCTTC
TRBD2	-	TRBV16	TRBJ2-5	CASSSGTSITHRETQYF	TGTGCCAGCAGCTCGGGGACTAGCATAACCCACCGGGAGACCCAGTACTTC
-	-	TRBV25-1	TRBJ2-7	CASRRAGAYEQYF	TGTGCCAGCAGAAGGGCAGGGGCCTACGAGCAGTACTTC
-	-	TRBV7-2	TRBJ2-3	CASSLPWGADTQYF	TGTGCCAGCAGCTTGCCCTGGGGGGCAGATACGCAGTATTTT
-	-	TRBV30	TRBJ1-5	CAWTRDQGNQPQHF	TGTGCCTGGACCCGCGATCAGGGGAATCAGCCCCAGCATTTT
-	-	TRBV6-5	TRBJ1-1	CASSYSTLGGTEAFF	TGTGCCAGCAGTTACTCGACTCTGGGAGGGACTGAAGCTTTCTTT
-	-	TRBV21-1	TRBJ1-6	CASSKGLRREASPLHF	TGTGCCAGCAGCAAAGGACTGAGGAGGGAAGCGTCACCCCTCCACTTT
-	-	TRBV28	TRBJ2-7	CASSLRWLTYEQYF	TGTGCCAGCAGTTTAAGATGGCTTACCTACGAGCAGTACTTC
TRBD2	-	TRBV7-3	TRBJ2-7	CASSPGGLAGVRYEQYF	TGTGCCAGCAGCCCCGGGGGACTAGCGGGGGTACGGTACGAGCAGTACTTC
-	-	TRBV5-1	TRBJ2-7	CASSSRTDSYEQYF	TGCGCCAGCAGCTCTAGGACAGATTCCTACGAGCAGTACTTC
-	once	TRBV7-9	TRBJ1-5	CASSSEGEGGNQPQHF	TGTGCCAGCAGCTCCGAGGGAGAGGGCGGCAATCAGCCCCAGCATTTT
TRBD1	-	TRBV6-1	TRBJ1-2	CASTLRQGRNYGYTF	TGTGCCAGCACCCTCAGACAGGGGCGTAACTATGGCTACACCTTC
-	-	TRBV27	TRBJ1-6	CASSLSGMRDSPLHF	TGTGCCAGCAGTTTATCGGGAATGCGGGATTCACCCCTCCACTTT
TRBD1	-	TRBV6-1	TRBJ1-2	CASSATDRVVGYTF	TGTGCCAGCAGTGCCACAGACAGGGTAGTCGGCTACACCTTC
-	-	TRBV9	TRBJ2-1	CASSVRGGFYNEQFF	TGTGCCAGCAGCGTTAGGGGGGGCTTCTACAATGAGCAGTTCTTC
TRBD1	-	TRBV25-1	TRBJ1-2	CASSDTDRGGVGGYTF	TGTGCCAGCAGTGATACCGACAGGGGAGGAGTAGGTGGCTACACCTTC
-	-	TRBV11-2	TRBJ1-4	CASSLESGATNEKLFF	TGTGCCAGCAGCTTAGAAAGCGGGGCTACTAATGAAAAACTGTTTTTT
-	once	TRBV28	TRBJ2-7	CASSLGHIYEQYF	TGTGCCAGCAGTTTAGGACACATCTACGAGCAGTACTTC
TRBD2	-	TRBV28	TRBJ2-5	CASSFHLRSGGYQETQYF	TGTGCCAGCAGTTTTCATTTGCGTAGCGGGGGTTATCAAGAGACCCAGTACTTC
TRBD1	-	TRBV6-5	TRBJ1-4	CASSFDRGNEKLFF	TGTGCCAGCAGTTTCGACAGGGGGAATGAAAAACTGTTTTTT
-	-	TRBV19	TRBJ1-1	CASSGPFEAFF	TGTGCCAGTAGTGGGCCGTTTGAAGCTTTCTTT
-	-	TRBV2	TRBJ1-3	CASSRNSPGNTIYF	TGTGCCAGCAGTAGGAACAGCCCTGGAAACACCATATATTTT
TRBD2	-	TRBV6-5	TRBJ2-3	CASSYSDSGARLTQYF	TGTGCCAGCAGTTACTCCGATAGCGGGGCACGGCTTACGCAGTATTTT
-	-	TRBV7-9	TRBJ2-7	CASSLGGVPYEQYF	TGTGCCAGCAGCTTAGGGGGAGTTCCCTACGAGCAGTACTTC
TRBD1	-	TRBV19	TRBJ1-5	CASGQGASQPQHF	TGTGCCAGCGGACAGGGGGCGAGTCAGCCCCAGCATTTT
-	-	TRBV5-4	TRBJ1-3	CASSLAGGSGNTIYF	TGTGCCAGCAGCTTGGCCGGGGGCTCTGGAAACACCATATATTTT
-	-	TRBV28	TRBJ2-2	CASSLTGYNTGELFF	TGTGCCAGCAGTTTAACAGGTTATAACACCGGGGAGCTGTTTTTT
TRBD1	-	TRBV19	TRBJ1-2	CASRRQGSSHTNYGYTF	TGTGCCAGCCGAAGACAGGGAAGTTCCCATACTAACTATGGCTACACCTTC
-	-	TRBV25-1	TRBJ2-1	CASSGLGGGGYNEQFF	TGTGCCAGCAGTGGCCTAGGAGGGGGGGGATACAATGAGCAGTTCTTC
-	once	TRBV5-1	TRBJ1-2	CASSLGVSGINLGYTF	TGCGCCAGCAGCTTGGGGGTATCCGGGATTAATCTTGGCTACACCTTC
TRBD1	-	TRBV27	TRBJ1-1	CASSLSGQGAGTEAFF	TGTGCCAGCAGTTTATCTGGACAGGGGGCTGGGACTGAAGCTTTCTTT
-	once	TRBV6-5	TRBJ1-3	CASTRGTGTGNTIYF	TGTGCCAGCACCCGGGGAACAGGGACTGGAAACACCATATATTTT
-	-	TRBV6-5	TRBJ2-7	CASGTGKGSYEQYF	TGTGCCAGCGGTACCGGGAAAGGATCCTACGAGCAGTACTTC
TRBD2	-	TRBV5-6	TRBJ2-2	CASNFRAGGNTGELFF	TGTGCCAGCAACTTCCGGGCGGGGGGGAACACCGGGGAGCTGTTTTTT
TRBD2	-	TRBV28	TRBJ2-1	CASRSSSGVPYNEQFF	TGTGCCAGCAGATCATCTAGCGGGGTTCCCTACAATGAGCAGTTCTTC
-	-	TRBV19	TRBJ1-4	CASSIEGAPGEKLFF	TGTGCCAGTAGTATCGAAGGGGCGCCGGGCGAAAAACTGTTTTTT
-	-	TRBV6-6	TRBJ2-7	CASRYTGLNPPYF	TGTGCCAGCAGATACACGGGACTTAACCCGCCGTACTTC
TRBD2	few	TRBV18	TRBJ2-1	CASSPGGTSGNEQFF	TGTGCCAGCTCACCAGGAGGGACTAGCGGGAATGAGCAGTTCTTC
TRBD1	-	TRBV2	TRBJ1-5	CASSVQTGGRQPQHF	TGTGCCAGCAGTGTTCAGACAGGGGGTCGTCAGCCCCAGCATTTT
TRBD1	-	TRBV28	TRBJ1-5	CASSLPTGGWYSNQPQHF	TGTGCCAGCAGTTTACCCACAGGGGGCTGGTATAGCAATCAGCCCCAGCATTTT
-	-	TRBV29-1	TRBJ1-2	CSLTAGARGYTF	TGCAGCCTGACGGCAGGGGCGAGGGGCTACACCTTC
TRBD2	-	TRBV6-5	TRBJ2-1	CASSYSSSGGAYEQFF	TGTGCCAGCAGTTACTCGAGTAGCGGGGGGGCCTATGAGCAGTTCTTC
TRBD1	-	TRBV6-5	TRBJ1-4	CASRNTGTGEKLFF	TGTGCCAGCAGAAACACCGGGACAGGTGAAAAACTGTTTTTT
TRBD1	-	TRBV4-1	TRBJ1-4	CASNPGPGQGDGKLFF	TGCGCCAGCAACCCGGGACCGGGACAGGGGGATGGGAAACTGTTTTTT
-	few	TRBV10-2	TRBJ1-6	CASSEGGHSPLHF	TGCGCCAGCAGTGAGGGGGGCCATTCACCCCTCCACTTT
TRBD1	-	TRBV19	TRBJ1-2	CASLDRERGYTF	TGTGCCAGCCTTGACAGGGAACGCGGCTACACCTTC
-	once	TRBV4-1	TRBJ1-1	CASGGGLETEAFF	TGCGCCAGCGGGGGGGGGCTGGAAACTGAAGCTTTCTTT